The TCR beta chain under discussion was sequenced for a study of blood T cells in healthy people across ages. Whole-study findings and limits: Donor CMV status, an unknown factor, possibly confounded changes in expanded clonotypes. A strong correlation was found between TCR beta diversity and the percentage of naive T cells. Both naive CD4+ cell counts and diversity were greater in long-lived donors than in aged donors.

Comments on this clonotype: Its antigen is undetermined.

PCR was performed a second time for 7 to 11 cycles using a sample-barcoded 5' primer and a J-beta primer mix. Unique molecular identifiers of 12 random nucleotides labeled each cDNA. TCRdb re-analysed the 5' RACE reads in MiXCR, keeping a single row per CDR3 protein. The sample yields fewer than 750,000 distinct CDR3 sequences, roughly half seen once. Trimming removed 8 bases from V and 1 base from J; junction bases left unmatched: 5. The germline V gene has CDR1 SGHAT and CDR2 FQNNGV. The CDR3 runs 14 residues. The receptor's source is a woman of 80 years or more in good health. What was sequenced was blood. The chain is built from TRBV11-2 and TRBJ2-5, with 9 bases fitting TRBD1. The CDR3 DNA is TGTGCCAGCGACACAGGGGGCTCCCAAGAGACCCAGTACTTC. Translation gives CASDTGGSQETQYF.